These T cell receptor beta chains were read from a single sample in a study of T cell clones after liver transplantation. Some clones are missing from TCRdb's copy, which holds only in-frame ones; the method was immunoSEQ multiplex PCR. The data show roughly 60,000 clones, less than 85% seen once. The source was CD4+ T cells from blood, collected at the roughly 15-month timepoint. Every receptor here comes from a human patient who received a liver transplant. The graft donor may be the source of some T cells. CDR3s include the opening cysteine and the closing phenylalanine or tryptophan. Each record gives: J gene, D gene, V gene, CDR3 protein. D genes are given only for firm matches.

J: TRBJ2-5; D: TRBD2; V: TRBV5-1; CDR3: CASSLGGTSGGPTSQETQYF
J: TRBJ2-7; D: TRBD1; V: TRBV18; CDR3: CASSPNRGKAGEQYF
J: TRBJ1-1; D: NA; V: TRBV30; CDR3: CAWSAGPRGAFF
J: TRBJ1-2; D: NA; V: TRBV18; CDR3: CASSPPAGPYGYTF
J: TRBJ1-6; D: NA; V: TRBV2; CDR3: CASSNRDSPLHF
J: TRBJ2-1; D: TRBD2; V: TRBV7-6; CDR3: CASSLGLADYNEQFF
J: TRBJ2-3; D: TRBD2; V: TRBV5-1; CDR3: CASSLATSGFTNTQYF
J: TRBJ2-7; D: TRBD1; V: TRBV19; CDR3: CASSIETHRGGSYEQYF
J: TRBJ1-4; D: NA; V: TRBV18; CDR3: CASSPRQAEEKLFF
J: TRBJ2-1; D: TRBD2; V: TRBV5-1; CDR3: CASSLMASGMIEQFF
J: TRBJ2-3; D: TRBD2; V: TRBV5-1; CDR3: CASSLALAGGYGDTQYF
J: TRBJ2-1; D: NA; V: TRBV7-6; CDR3: CASSFRDEQFF
J: TRBJ1-3; D: TRBD1; V: TRBV11-3; CDR3: CASSKAGTGIAIYF
J: TRBJ2-3; D: TRBD1; V: TRBV7-2; CDR3: CASSLGWQGGTDTQYF
J: TRBJ2-1; D: TRBD2; V: TRBV6-6; CDR3: CASSDSGGAYNEQFF
J: TRBJ1-3; D: TRBD1; V: TRBV7-9; CDR3: CASSPRQGTPSGNTIYF
J: TRBJ2-1; D: NA; V: TRBV5-8; CDR3: CASSLVQGLNEQFF
J: TRBJ2-1; D: NA; V: TRBV7-9; CDR3: CASRRDSGGRDDEQFF
J: TRBJ2-2; D: TRBD1; V: TRBV7-9; CDR3: CASSLTGGRWNTGELFF
J: TRBJ2-2; D: TRBD1; V: TRBV6-1; CDR3: CASSGRDRITGELFF
J: TRBJ2-7; D: NA; V: TRBV19; CDR3: CASSNQGGYEQYF
J: TRBJ2-6; D: NA; V: TRBV18; CDR3: CASSPSTVGANVLTF
J: TRBJ2-3; D: TRBD2; V: TRBV7-2; CDR3: CASIKGSGGASDTQYF
J: TRBJ2-5; D: NA; V: TRBV4-3; CDR3: CASSQDADSQETQYF
J: TRBJ2-5; D: NA; V: TRBV7-9; CDR3: CASSLKALGETQYF
J: TRBJ2-5; D: NA; V: TRBV7-8; CDR3: CASSSIRAGQETQYF
J: TRBJ1-5; D: NA; V: TRBV19; CDR3: CASSGEGGSWQPQHF
J: TRBJ2-5; D: NA; V: TRBV6-6; CDR3: CASNQAGETQYF
J: TRBJ2-2; D: TRBD2; V: TRBV29-1; CDR3: CSVVPSGTGELFF
J: TRBJ2-2; D: NA; V: TRBV30; CDR3: CAWSVRWVRDTGELFF
J: TRBJ2-5; D: NA; V: TRBV7-6; CDR3: CASSRVSGQETQYF
J: TRBJ2-5; D: NA; V: TRBV29-1; CDR3: CSVKTGEETQYF